These T cell receptor beta chains were read from a single sample in a study of T cells in Graves' hyperthyroidism and ophthalmopathy. TCRdb re-called the multiplex PCR reads through MiXCR, storing one row per CDR3 protein. The sample has approximately 400,000 distinct CDR3 sequences, about 15% seen once; the top ten hold about 30%. The sequencing sample was made of blood. The receptors shown here come from a woman aged 30 to 39 with Graves' hyperthyroidism. CDR3s include the opening cysteine and the closing phenylalanine or tryptophan. The order of the fields is J gene, V gene, clone size, D gene, CDR3 DNA, CDR3 protein. D genes are given only for firm matches. Clone size appears in some rows only: once, few, many, or a class for an expanded clone.

TRBJ1-4,TRBV24-1,NA,NA,TGTGCCACCAGTGCCAGTCCGCGGCAGGGAGTAAATAGACTGTTTTTT,CATSASPRQGVNRLFF
TRBJ1-1,TRBV18,many,NA,TGTGCCAGCTCGTCCTTTTTCCTGGGCGCTGAAGCTTTCTTT,CASSSFFLGAEAFF
TRBJ1-1,TRBV29-1,few,TRBD1,TGCAGCGTTTTGCAGGGGGGCACTGAAGCTTTCTTT,CSVLQGGTEAFF
TRBJ2-7,TRBV27,NA,NA,TGTGCCAGCAGTTTCGATTTCTCCTACGAGCAGTACTTC,CASSFDFSYEQYF
TRBJ2-7,TRBV7-2,NA,NA,TGTGCCAGCAGCCTGAACGGGGGAAGCTACGAGCAGTACTTC,CASSLNGGSYEQYF
TRBJ1-4,TRBV18,many,NA,TGTGCCAGCTCACCGGTCCGGGCTAATGAAAAACTGTTTTTT,CASSPVRANEKLFF
TRBJ2-7,TRBV18,many,TRBD2,TGTGCCAGCTCACCACGGACTAGCGCAGACTACGAGCAGTACTTC,CASSPRTSADYEQYF
TRBJ1-2,TRBV2,NA,NA,TGTGCCAGCAGTGAAGAGAGGCCCTATGGCTACACCTTC,CASSEERPYGYTF
TRBJ2-2,TRBV20-1,NA,NA,TGCAGTGCTGGGATGACAGCGAACACCGGGGAGCTGTTTTTT,CSAGMTANTGELFF
TRBJ2-2,TRBV30,many,NA,TGTGCCTGGGCCGGGACAAACACCGGGGAGCTGTTTTTT,CAWAGTNTGELFF
TRBJ1-1,TRBV5-1,NA,NA,TGCGCCAGCAGCTTGGGGGGGGTCGGCGAGAACACTGAAGCTTTCTTT,CASSLGGVGENTEAFF
TRBJ2-7,TRBV12-3/TRBV12-4,many,TRBD1,TGTGCCAGCACAAAAACAGGGGGCTCCTACGAGCAGTACTTC,CASTKTGGSYEQYF
TRBJ1-3,TRBV18,few,NA,TGTGCCAGCTCACCACGCGTCGACAGACGCTCTGGAAACACCATATATTTT,CASSPRVDRRSGNTIYF
TRBJ2-1,TRBV18,NA,NA,TGTGCCGGAGGGGAGAGCTCCTACAATGAGCAGTTCTTC,CAGGESSYNEQFF
TRBJ2-1,TRBV28,NA,TRBD2,TGTGCCAGCGGTAATAATAGACTAGCGGGAGTCAATGAGCAGTTCTTC,CASGNNRLAGVNEQFF
TRBJ2-7,TRBV7-2,NA,TRBD1,TGTGCCAGCAGCTTAGTTCGGCGACAGGGTTACTCCTACGAGCAGTACTTC,CASSLVRRQGYSYEQYF
TRBJ2-5,TRBV20-1,few,TRBD2,TGCAGTGGGGTAGGCGGGAGTGGAGAGACCCAGTACTTC,CSGVGGSGETQYF
TRBJ1-6,TRBV28,NA,NA,TGTGCCAGCAGTTTGAACGGGGATGTTTCACCCCTCCACTTT,CASSLNGDVSPLHF
TRBJ2-5,TRBV11-2,NA,NA,TGTGCCAGCAGACCTGACAGTCAAGAGACCCAGTACTTC,CASRPDSQETQYF
TRBJ1-5,TRBV6-6,few,NA,TGTGCCAGCAGTTACGTCATTAATCAGCCCCAGCATTTT,CASSYVINQPQHF
TRBJ2-3,TRBV7-9,few,NA,TGTGCCAGCAGCTTAGGGGGTGGACGGGGCACGACAGATACGCAGTATTTT,CASSLGGGRGTTDTQYF
TRBJ2-1,TRBV28,many,NA,TGTGCCAGCAGTTTAAACGGGACCCCATATGGGGAGCAGTTCTTC,CASSLNGTPYGEQFF
TRBJ2-7,TRBV7-9,many,NA,TGTGCCAGCAGCTTAGCCTTTGGCGAGCAGTACTTC,CASSLAFGEQYF
TRBJ1-1,TRBV6-1,few,NA,TGTGCCAGCAGTGAAGGGCAGGGTGGTAGGGAAGCTTTCTTT,CASSEGQGGREAFF
TRBJ1-1,TRBV5-4,NA,NA,TGTGCCAGCAGCTTGATGGTGAACACTGAAGCTTTCTTT,CASSLMVNTEAFF
TRBJ1-2,TRBV2,many,NA,TGTGCCAGCAGGAGTGACGCAGGGGCACACTATGGCTACACCTTC,CASRSDAGAHYGYTF
TRBJ2-1,TRBV18,many,TRBD2,TGTGCCAGCTCACCACTCACCCCGGGACTAGCGGCAAGCAATGAGCAGTTCTTC,CASSPLTPGLAASNEQFF
TRBJ1-4,TRBV12-3/TRBV12-4,few,NA,TGTGCCAGCAGCCCCCAGGGGAGCGGTGAAAAACTGTTTTTT,CASSPQGSGEKLFF
TRBJ2-2,TRBV24-1,many,NA,TGTGCCACCAGTGACCCGACAGGCGCGAACACCGGGGAGCTGTTTTTT,CATSDPTGANTGELFF
TRBJ2-7,TRBV5-1,few,NA,TGCGCCAGCAGCGAGGGGACCTATACCGCCTACGAGCAGTACTTC,CASSEGTYTAYEQYF
TRBJ1-5,TRBV28,few,NA,TGTGCCAGCAGTACGACAGATCAGCCCCAGCATTTT,CASSTTDQPQHF
TRBJ1-5,TRBV9,many,NA,TGTGCCAGCAGCGTAGGGGCAGGACCCAATCAGCCCCAGCATTTT,CASSVGAGPNQPQHF
TRBJ2-7,TRBV20-1,NA,TRBD2,TGCAGTGCTAGGCCCGGGACTAGCGTCTCCTACGAGCAGTACTTC,CSARPGTSVSYEQYF
TRBJ2-7,TRBV6-1,once,TRBD2,TGTGCCAGCAGTCGGGGGGTAAGCTGGGTCTACGAGCAGTACTTC,CASSRGVSWVYEQYF
TRBJ2-7,TRBV20-1,many,NA,TGCAGTGCTCCAGGGGCGGTTGAGCAGTACTTC,CSAPGAVEQYF
TRBJ2-3,TRBV30,many,NA,TGTGCCTGGACTAGCCGACCTTACTCGACGCAGTATTTT,CAWTSRPYSTQYF
TRBJ2-7,TRBV2,many,TRBD2,TGTGCCAGCAATACATTAGCGGGGGCCTCCGAGCAGTACTTC,CASNTLAGASEQYF
TRBJ1-1,TRBV6-1,many,NA,TGTGCCAGCAGAGAAGGGGGGATGACTGAAGCTTTCTTT,CASREGGMTEAFF
TRBJ2-1,TRBV7-8,NA,NA,TGTGCCAGCAGCTTTAGCGATGAGCAGTTCTTC,CASSFSDEQFF
TRBJ2-7,TRBV5-1,NA,NA,TGTGCCAGCAGCTTAAGGGCAGGGCCTTCGGGGGAGCAGTACTTC,CASSLRAGPSGEQYF
TRBJ2-5,TRBV9,NA,NA,TGTGCCAGCAGCGTTAGTACTCGAGCACAAGAGACCCAGTACTTC,CASSVSTRAQETQYF
TRBJ2-3,TRBV9,many,TRBD1,TGTGCCAGCAGCGTAGGATTGGGACAGGGCACAGATACGCAGTATTTT,CASSVGLGQGTDTQYF
TRBJ1-2,TRBV2,NA,TRBD1,TGTGCCAGCTCGCCCGGGACAGGACCATGGAAGGGCTACACCTTC,CASSPGTGPWKGYTF
TRBJ2-3,TRBV2,many,TRBD2,TGTGCCAGCAGTGAATCGAGTAGCGGGAGGGCAGATACGCAGTATTTT,CASSESSSGRADTQYF
TRBJ2-1,TRBV7-9,NA,TRBD2,TGTGCCAGCAGCGCGCATACTAGCGGGAGAAATGAGCAGTTCTTC,CASSAHTSGRNEQFF
TRBJ1-1,TRBV6-1,few,NA,TGTGCCAGCGCGGCGAACACTGAAGCTTTCTTT,CASAANTEAFF
TRBJ2-1,TRBV19,NA,NA,TGTGCCAGTAGACCACTTAGAGGTGTGGGTCCCTACAATGAGCAGTTCTTC,CASRPLRGVGPYNEQFF
TRBJ2-3,TRBV7-2,few,TRBD2,TGTGCCAGCAGCGCCAGCGGGAGGGACGCAGATACGCAGTATTTT,CASSASGRDADTQYF
TRBJ1-5,TRBV12-3/TRBV12-4,many,NA,TGTGCCAGCAGGGCGATGGGGGGGGATCAGCCCCAGCATTTT,CASRAMGGDQPQHF
TRBJ1-5,TRBV28,many,NA,TGTGCCAGCGCCGCTTCGGATCAGCCCCAGCATTTT,CASAASDQPQHF
TRBJ2-1,TRBV5-1,NA,TRBD1,TGCGCCAGTGCGGGGGGACAGGGGGATGGCAATGAGCAGTTCTTC,CASAGGQGDGNEQFF
TRBJ2-2,TRBV5-5,NA,TRBD2,TGTGCCAGCAGCACACTAGCGGGAGGGCCCCGGGAGCTGTTTTTT,CASSTLAGGPRELFF
TRBJ2-7,TRBV2,few,NA,TGTGCCAGCAGTGAGAATGGATTGGGTTCGGGCGAGCAGTACTTC,CASSENGLGSGEQYF
TRBJ2-3,TRBV20-1,few,TRBD1,TGCAGTGTTCCGGGACAGGGCCCAGATACGCAGTATTTT,CSVPGQGPDTQYF
TRBJ2-3,TRBV18,many,TRBD2,TGTGCCAGCTCACCGGGCGGCCGGGAGGATTATACGCAGTATTTT,CASSPGGREDYTQYF
TRBJ1-3,TRBV6-1,few,NA,TGTGCCAGCAGGTCCCTCGGAGGCTCTGGAAACACCATATATTTT,CASRSLGGSGNTIYF
TRBJ2-1,TRBV9,few,NA,TGTGCCAGCAGCGCCGCCTCAGGTGAGCAGTTCTTC,CASSAASGEQFF
TRBJ2-7,TRBV11-2,many,TRBD2,TGTGCCAGCAGCCCGGGACTAGCGGGAGCCAGCGGCGAGCAGTACTTC,CASSPGLAGASGEQYF
TRBJ1-2,TRBV28,few,NA,TGTGCCAGCAGTTCCGGACAGAGCTATGGCTACACCTTC,CASSSGQSYGYTF
TRBJ2-7,TRBV18,many,NA,TGTGCCAGCTCACCCCCCTCAGCCTACGAGCAGTACTTC,CASSPPSAYEQYF